This TCR beta chain was recorded in a study of cytomegalovirus exposure and HLA in healthy donors. As for the study in general: The same platform was used for the 120 or so validation repertoires as for the 600 to 700 first-cohort repertoires, as reported in a later analysis. Study-level findings and limits: The tendency of first-cohort TCR clusters to co-occur in the 95 to 150 validation repertoires was the finding of a later analysis.

Comment on this clone: Its antigen is currently unknown.

In germline, CDR1 is MDHEN, CDR2 SYDVKM. V lost 6 bases and J lost 0, with 12 bases in between. This CDR3 has 14 amino acids. The assay was immunoSEQ multiplex PCR, and TCRdb's table has in-frame clones only and misses some. Of 150,000 to 200,000 clones listed, roughly nine tenths were seen once; the top ten hold 5% to 7%. V gene TRBV28 combines with J gene TRBJ2-7, with a possible D match to TRBD2 (6 bases). Sequenced input: PBMCs. The clonotype was recovered from a woman in her twenties or thirties in good health and CMV-seronegative. The CDR3 DNA follows: TGTGCCAGCAGCGGGGCGGGGAGCTCCTACGAGCAGTACTTC. Translated: CASSGAGSSYEQYF.